This T cell receptor beta chain was identified in a study of T cells in Graves' hyperthyroidism and ophthalmopathy. Germline CDR1 reads LNHDA; CDR2 reads SQIVND (reference sequence). There are 15 residues in the CDR3. The V gene end was trimmed by 0 bases and the J gene end by 6 bases; junction bases not matched to a gene: 8. Amplification yielded TCR beta CDR3 regions, with RNA transcripts as the source. Initially, a first-round RT-PCR of the TCR CDR3 employed the HTBI primer set. Each CDR3 protein gets one entry after TCRdb re-called the multiplex PCR reads with MiXCR. The table lists a few hundred thousand distinct CDR3 sequences, just over 45% of them singletons. This clonotype was counted many times.

This clonotype was sampled from a woman between 18 and 29 years old with Graves' hyperthyroidism. The V call is TRBV19, the J call TRBJ2-7; 7 bases line up with TRBD2. The sample consisted of peripheral blood or thyroid tissue (not recorded which). The chain's CDR3 is CASSIDSGTTGEQYF. The CDR3 DNA is TGTGCCAGTAGTATAGACTCCGGGACTACAGGCGAGCAGTACTTC.